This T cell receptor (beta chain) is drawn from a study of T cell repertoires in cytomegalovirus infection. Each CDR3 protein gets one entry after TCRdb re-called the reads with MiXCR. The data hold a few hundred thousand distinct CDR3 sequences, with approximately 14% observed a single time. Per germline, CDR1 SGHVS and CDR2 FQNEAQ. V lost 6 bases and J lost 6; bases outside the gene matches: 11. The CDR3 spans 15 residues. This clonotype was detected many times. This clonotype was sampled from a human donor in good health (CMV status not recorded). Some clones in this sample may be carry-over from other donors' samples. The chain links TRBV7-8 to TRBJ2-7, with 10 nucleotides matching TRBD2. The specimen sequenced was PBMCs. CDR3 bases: TGTGCCAGCAGACGGACTAGCGGTGCCCCCGCCGAGCAGTACTTC. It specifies CASRRTSGAPAEQYF.